This section outlines one TCR beta chain sequence together with its context. As yet, its antigen is unknown. These data come from a study of shared clonotypes between healthy human individuals. The overall study: A couple of women and a few men aged 18 to 49 served as donors. Study observations and caveats: Researchers sampled only blood; tissue repertoires likely differ.

HIV-negative, healthy adults without recent acute infections or vaccinations were the donors. The authors' processing: ImmunoSEQ yielded junction-only sequences lacking quality scores, so filtering differed. Measured with immunoSEQ multiplex PCR; TCRdb has only the in-frame clones, and not every one. From that table come the V and J calls and clone size; the DNA was used to work out D and trimming. Here the sample spans fewer than 3 million clones, 85% to 95% being singletons. The V and J ends lost 11 bases and 3 bases respectively, with 16 bases between them. From germline, CDR1 is SGHNT and CDR2 YENEEA. CDR3 length equals 13 residues.

The sample comprised naive CD4+ T cells from PBMCs. The subset here: CD45RA+ positively selected. J is TRBJ1-2 and V is TRBV11-3; D gene ambiguous. The TCR comes from a man younger than 35 in good health. Some clones in this sample may be carry-over from other donors' samples. The CDR3 bases are TGTGCCCCGTGGCGAGGGTTCGACTATGGCTACACCTTC. It encodes CAPWRGFDYGYTF.